This TCR beta chain is from a study of blood T cell repertoires in COVID-19. The protocol was immunoSEQ multiplex PCR, while the TCRdb copy is restricted to in-frame clones and leaves out a portion. This repertoire shows about 72,000 clones, around 90% found once; its top ten account for 4.5% to 6%. The receptor's source is a woman aged 60-75 years with active COVID-19. Sequencing input: peripheral blood.

This CDR3 reads CASPWSGNQPQHF. The CDR3 region has the DNA TGTGCCAGCCCCTGGTCGGGCAATCAGCCCCAGCATTTT. The chain links TRBV28 to TRBJ1-5; the D is unclear. Germline CDR1 is MDHEN and CDR2 is SYDVKM. The CDR3 covers 13 residues. V was clipped by 8 bases and J by 2 bases, with 10 bases between them.